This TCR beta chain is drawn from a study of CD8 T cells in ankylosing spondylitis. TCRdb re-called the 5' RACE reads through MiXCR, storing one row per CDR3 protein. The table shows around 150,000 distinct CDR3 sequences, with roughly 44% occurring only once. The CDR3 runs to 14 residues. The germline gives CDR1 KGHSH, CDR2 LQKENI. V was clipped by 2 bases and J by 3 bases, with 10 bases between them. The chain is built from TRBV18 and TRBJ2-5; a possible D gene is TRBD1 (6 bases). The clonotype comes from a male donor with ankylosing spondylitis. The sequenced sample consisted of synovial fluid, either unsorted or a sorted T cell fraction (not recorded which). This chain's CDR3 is CASSPFRGKETQYF. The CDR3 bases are TGTGCCAGCTCACCATTCAGGGGAAAAGAGACCCAGTACTTC.